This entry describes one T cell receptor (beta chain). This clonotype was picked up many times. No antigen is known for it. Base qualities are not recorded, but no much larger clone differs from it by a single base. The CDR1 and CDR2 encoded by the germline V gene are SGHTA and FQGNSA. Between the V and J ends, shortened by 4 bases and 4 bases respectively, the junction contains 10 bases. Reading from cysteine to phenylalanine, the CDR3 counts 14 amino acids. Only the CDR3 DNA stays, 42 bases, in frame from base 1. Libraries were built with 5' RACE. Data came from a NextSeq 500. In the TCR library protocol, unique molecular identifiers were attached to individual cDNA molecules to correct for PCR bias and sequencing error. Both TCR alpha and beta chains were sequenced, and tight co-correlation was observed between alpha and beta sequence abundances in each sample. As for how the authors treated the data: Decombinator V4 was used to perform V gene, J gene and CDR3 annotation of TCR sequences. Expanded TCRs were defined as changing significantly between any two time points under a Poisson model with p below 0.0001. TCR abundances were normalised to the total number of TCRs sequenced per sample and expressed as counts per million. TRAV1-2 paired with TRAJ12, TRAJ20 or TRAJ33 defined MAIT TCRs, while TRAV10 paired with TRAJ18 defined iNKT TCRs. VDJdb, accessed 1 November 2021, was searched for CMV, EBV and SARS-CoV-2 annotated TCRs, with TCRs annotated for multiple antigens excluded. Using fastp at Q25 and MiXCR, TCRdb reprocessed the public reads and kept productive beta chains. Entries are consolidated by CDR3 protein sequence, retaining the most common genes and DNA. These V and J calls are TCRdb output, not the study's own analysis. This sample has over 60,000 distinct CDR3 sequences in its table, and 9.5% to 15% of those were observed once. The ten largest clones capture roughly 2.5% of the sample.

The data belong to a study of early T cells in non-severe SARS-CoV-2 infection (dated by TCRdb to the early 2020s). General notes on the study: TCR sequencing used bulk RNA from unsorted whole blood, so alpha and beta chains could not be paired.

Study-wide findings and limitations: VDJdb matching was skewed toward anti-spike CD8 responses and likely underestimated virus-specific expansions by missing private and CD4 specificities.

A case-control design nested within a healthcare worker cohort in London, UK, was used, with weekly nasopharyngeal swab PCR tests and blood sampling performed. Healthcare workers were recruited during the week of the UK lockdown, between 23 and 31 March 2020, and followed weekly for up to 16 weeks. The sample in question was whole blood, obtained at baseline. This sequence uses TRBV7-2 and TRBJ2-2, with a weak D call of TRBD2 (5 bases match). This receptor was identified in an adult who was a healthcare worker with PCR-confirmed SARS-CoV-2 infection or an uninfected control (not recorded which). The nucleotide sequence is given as TGTGCCAGCAGCTCACGGACTTTCACCGGGGAGCTGTTTTTT. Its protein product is CASSSRTFTGELFF.